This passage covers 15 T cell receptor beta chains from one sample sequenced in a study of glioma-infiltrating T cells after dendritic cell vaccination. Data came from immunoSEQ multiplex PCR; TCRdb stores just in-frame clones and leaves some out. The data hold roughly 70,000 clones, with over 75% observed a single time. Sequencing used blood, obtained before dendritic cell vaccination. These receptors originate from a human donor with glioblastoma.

CDR3 amino acids: CASSLVGQLTYGYTF. In DNA, the CDR3 is TGTGCCAGCAGCTTGGTGGGACAGTTAACCTATGGCTACACCTTC. J is TRBJ1-2 and V is TRBV5-4; 7 bases fit TRBD1. The germline CDR1 and CDR2 sequences are SGHNT and YYREEE (reference sequence). The CDR3 is 15 residues long. The junction had 6 bases not matched to a gene; V was cut back by 0 bases and J by 4 bases. The variable domain in full, completed from reference TRBV5-4 and TRBJ1-2, reads ETGVTQSPTHLIKTRGQQVTLRCSSQSGHNTVSWYQQALGQGPQFIFQYYREEENGRGNFPPRFSGLQFPNYSSELNVNALELDDSALYLCASSLVGQLTYGYTFGSGTRLTVV.

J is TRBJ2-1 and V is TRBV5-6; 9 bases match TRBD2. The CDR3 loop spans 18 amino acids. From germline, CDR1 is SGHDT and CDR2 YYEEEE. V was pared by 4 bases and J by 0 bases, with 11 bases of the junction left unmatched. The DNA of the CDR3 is TGTGCCAGCAGCCAGCTTGGCGGGGGGGGCCGCTCCTACAATGAGCAGTTCTTC. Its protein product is CASSQLGGGGRSYNEQFF.

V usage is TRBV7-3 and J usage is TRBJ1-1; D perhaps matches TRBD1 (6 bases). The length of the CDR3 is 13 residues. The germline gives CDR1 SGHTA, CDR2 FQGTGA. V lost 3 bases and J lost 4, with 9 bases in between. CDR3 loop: CASSFSGATEAFF. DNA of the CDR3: TGTGCCAGCAGCTTCTCAGGGGCCACTGAAGCTTTCTTT. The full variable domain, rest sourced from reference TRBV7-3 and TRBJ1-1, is GAGVSQTPSNKVTEKGKYVELRCDPISGHTALYWYRQSLGQGPEFLIYFQGTGAADDSGLPNDRFFAVRPEGSVSTLKIQRTERGDSAVYLCASSFSGATEAFFGQGTRLTVV.

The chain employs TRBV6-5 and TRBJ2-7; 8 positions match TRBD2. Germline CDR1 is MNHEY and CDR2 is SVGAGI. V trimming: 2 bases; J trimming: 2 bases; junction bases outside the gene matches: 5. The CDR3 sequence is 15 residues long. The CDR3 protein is CASSYRGTRAYEQYF. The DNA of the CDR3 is TGTGCCAGCAGTTACCGCGGGACTAGAGCCTACGAGCAGTACTTC.

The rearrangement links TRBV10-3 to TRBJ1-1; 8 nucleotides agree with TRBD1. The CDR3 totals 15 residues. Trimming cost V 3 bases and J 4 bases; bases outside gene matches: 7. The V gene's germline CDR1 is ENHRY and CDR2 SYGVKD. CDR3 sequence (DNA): TGTGCCATCAGTGACCGTGCCGGACAGGGCACTGAAGCTTTCTTT. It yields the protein CAISDRAGQGTEAFF.

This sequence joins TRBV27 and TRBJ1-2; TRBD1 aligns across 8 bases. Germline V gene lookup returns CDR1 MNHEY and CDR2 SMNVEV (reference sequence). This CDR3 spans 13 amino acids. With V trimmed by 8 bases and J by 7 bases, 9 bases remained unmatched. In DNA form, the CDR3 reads TGTGCCAGCGGATGGGGGACAGGACGTGGCTACACCTTC. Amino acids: CASGWGTGRGYTF.

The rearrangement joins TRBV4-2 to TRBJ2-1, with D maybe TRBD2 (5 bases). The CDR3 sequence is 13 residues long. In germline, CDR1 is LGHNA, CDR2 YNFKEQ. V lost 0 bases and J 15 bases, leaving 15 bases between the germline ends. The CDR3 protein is CASSQDSERGVFF. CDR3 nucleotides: TGTGCCAGCAGCCAAGATAGCGAACGTGGGGTGTTCTTC.

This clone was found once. The CDR3 bases are TGCGCCAGCAGCTTGAGCTCTTCTCCGAACTATGGCTACACCTTC. Protein product: CASSLSSSPNYGYTF. The rearrangement joins TRBV5-1 to TRBJ1-2; D not resolved. The CDR3 has 15 residues. V was clipped by 1 base and J by 2 bases, with 12 bases between them. Per the germline V gene, CDR1 is SGHRS and CDR2 is YFSETQ.

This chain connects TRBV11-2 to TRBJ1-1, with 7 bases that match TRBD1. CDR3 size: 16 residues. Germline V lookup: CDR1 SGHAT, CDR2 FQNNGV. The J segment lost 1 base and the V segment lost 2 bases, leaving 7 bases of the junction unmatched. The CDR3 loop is CASSLRGGSQNTEAFF. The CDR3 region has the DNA TGTGCCAGCAGCTTAAGAGGGGGCTCCCAGAACACTGAAGCTTTCTTT.

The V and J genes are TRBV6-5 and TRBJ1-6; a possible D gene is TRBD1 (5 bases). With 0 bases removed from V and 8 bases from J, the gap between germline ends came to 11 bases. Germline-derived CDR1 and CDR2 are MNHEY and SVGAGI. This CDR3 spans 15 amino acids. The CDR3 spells CASSYSGDPYSPLHF. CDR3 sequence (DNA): TGTGCCAGCAGTTACTCAGGGGATCCCTATTCACCCCTCCACTTT.

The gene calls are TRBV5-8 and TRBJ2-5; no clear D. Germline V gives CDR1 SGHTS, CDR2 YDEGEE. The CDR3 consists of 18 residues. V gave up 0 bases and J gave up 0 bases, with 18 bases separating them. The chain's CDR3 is CASSLDGSTYLYQETQYF. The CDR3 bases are TGTGCCAGCAGCTTGGACGGATCGACATATTTGTACCAAGAGACCCAGTACTTC.

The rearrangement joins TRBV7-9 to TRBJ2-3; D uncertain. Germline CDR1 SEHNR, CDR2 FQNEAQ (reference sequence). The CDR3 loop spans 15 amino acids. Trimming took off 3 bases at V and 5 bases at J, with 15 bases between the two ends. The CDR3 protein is CASSFSNSKRDTQYF. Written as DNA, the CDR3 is TGTGCCAGCAGCTTCTCCAACTCGAAAAGAGATACGCAGTATTTT.

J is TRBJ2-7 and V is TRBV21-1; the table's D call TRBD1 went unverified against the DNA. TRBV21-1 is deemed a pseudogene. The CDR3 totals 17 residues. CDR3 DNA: TGTGCCAGCAGCAAAGTTAATATAGGGACAGGGGTCTACGAGCAGTACGTC. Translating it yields CASSKVNIGTGVYEQYV.

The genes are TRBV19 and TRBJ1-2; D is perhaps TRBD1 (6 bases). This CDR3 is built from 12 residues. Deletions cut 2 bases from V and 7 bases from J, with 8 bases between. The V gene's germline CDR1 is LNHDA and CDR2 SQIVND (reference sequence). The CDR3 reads CASSIRTVGYTF. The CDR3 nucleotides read TGTGCCAGTAGTATAAGGACAGTTGGCTACACCTTC.

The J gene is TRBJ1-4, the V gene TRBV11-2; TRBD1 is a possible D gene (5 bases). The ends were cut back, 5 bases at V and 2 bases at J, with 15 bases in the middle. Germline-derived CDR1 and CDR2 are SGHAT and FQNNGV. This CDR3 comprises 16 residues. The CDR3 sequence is CASSQAGVGTNEKLFF. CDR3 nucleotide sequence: TGTGCCAGCAGCCAAGCGGGGGTTGGGACTAATGAAAAACTGTTTTTT.